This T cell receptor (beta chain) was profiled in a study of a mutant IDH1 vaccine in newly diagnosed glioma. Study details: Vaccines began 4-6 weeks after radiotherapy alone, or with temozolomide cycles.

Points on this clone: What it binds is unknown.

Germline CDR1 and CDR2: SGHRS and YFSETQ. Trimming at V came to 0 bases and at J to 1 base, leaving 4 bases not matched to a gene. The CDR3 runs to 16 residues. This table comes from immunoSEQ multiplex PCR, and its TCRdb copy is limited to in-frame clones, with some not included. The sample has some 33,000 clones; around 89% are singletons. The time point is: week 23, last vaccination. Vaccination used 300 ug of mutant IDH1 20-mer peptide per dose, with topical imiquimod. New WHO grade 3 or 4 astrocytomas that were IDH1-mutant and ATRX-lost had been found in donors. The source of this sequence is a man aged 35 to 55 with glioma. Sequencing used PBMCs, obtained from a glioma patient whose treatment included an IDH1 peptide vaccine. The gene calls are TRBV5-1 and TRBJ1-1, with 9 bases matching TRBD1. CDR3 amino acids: CASSLGTGAGNTEAFF. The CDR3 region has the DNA TGCGCCAGCAGCTTGGGGACAGGGGCCGGGAACACTGAAGCTTTCTTT.